The present entry profiles one TCR beta chain with its context. A few counts support this clone. There is no known antigen for this receptor. No qualities accompany the bases; no much larger clone lies one base away. This entry comes from a study of radiation and T cells in renal cell carcinoma (dated by TCRdb to the early 2020s). Regarding the complete study: The samples were drawn from a clinical trial, where primary renal cell carcinomas were treated with 15 Gy of stereotactic body radiation therapy and then removed by nephrectomy 4 weeks afterward. TCR beta sequencing covered around 50 samples in total, comprising roughly 26 tumors and some 27 peripheral blood samples. Across all 50 or so samples, 4,016,671 unique CDR3 nucleotide sequences, encoding roughly 2,600,000 unique CDR3 amino acid sequences, were identified. Study-wide conclusions, independent of this receptor: Effects of radiation dose or scheduling on the TCR repertoire could not be addressed with the single-armed trial design. Dynamics of the blood repertoire were not tracked past 4 weeks after treatment. Because no pretreatment tumor biopsies were available, whether clonotypes were present in the tumor at baseline could not be determined. Top tumor clonotypes rose in blood from baseline to 2 weeks post-radiation, then contracted by 4 weeks, suggesting transient expansion of tumor-resident clones.

Following the manufacturer's recommendations, the immunoSEQ kit was used to generate TCR beta libraries from genomic DNA. For library preparation, a first multiplex PCR was performed with proprietary primers, followed by a second PCR in which unique barcodes were added, and bead cleanups were performed after each round. Each sample batch included a kit-provided positive control reaction and a negative control reaction. The final libraries were assessed on an Agilent 4200 TapeStation D1000 ScreenTape, pooled by volume, and quantified by qPCR. An Illumina NextSeq500 fitted with a MidOutput 150-cycle cartridge performed the sequencing, running 156 Read1 cycles and 15 Index1 cycles with the kit's custom primers. The pooled library was loaded at 0.75 to 1 pM, and about 21% PhiX control was spiked in. The authors' analysis ran thus. The vendor-processed data were analyzed in R, and a clonotype was defined as all T cells that share the same CDR3 nucleotide sequence. For clone abundance analyses, frequencies were normalized to the 10,000 most abundant clones per sample. Public T cell clones, which averaged fewer than five per sample, were excluded before analysis. An abundance difference of at least 32-fold between compartments was the criterion for calling clonotypes tumor-enriched or baseline blood-enriched. A beta-binomial differential abundance model was used to identify clonotypes that were expanded or contracted between blood time points. Tumor-blood repertoire similarity was measured with the Baroni-Urbani and Buser coefficient, and groups were compared using two-tailed Wilcoxon tests in R. TCRdb's version of the immuneACCESS table is confined to in-frame rearrangements and falls short of the full clone set. An unresolved V gene accounts for under half of the shortfall where checked; the remainder is of unknown origin. The D gene and trimming were derived from the DNA, and the V and J assignments and clone size from that table. Counted in this sample were 40,000 to 50,000 clones; roughly 84% of them appeared once. 31% of the sample belongs to the ten largest clones.

The time point label of this sample denotes: baseline pretreatment blood. The treatment or condition label of this sample denotes: 15 Gy SBRT to primary tumor, nephrectomy 4 weeks later. To follow tumor-enriched clonotypes, peripheral blood was collected serially from radiation-treated patients at baseline and again at 2 weeks and 4 weeks after SBRT. All patients had renal cell carcinoma with clear cell pathology. Genomic DNA for TCR sequencing was prepared using the QIAamp DNA Blood Mini Kit (Qiagen). Only samples passing all quality control checks were included in the analyses. The cysteine opens and the phenylalanine closes a CDR3 of 15 amino acids. Only CDR3 DNA is held: 45 bases, read in frame from base 1. Looking up the germline V gene yields CDR1 LGHNA and CDR2 YNFKEQ. V loses 5 bases, J loses 8 bases, and the germline ends lie 18 bases apart.

The receptor chain draws on TRBV4-2 and TRBJ1-4; a tentative D match to TRBD1 spans 6 bases. The material was blood, obtained from a patient whose treatment included radiotherapy and nephrectomy. This clonotype originated in a woman in her seventies with renal cell carcinoma. The DNA sequence is as follows: TGTGCCAGCAGCAGGGGGGGAGGGGAGGGAGAAAAACTGTTTTTT. Its translation is CASSRGGGEGEKLFF.